This TCR beta chain is from a study of cytomegalovirus exposure and HLA in healthy donors. The CDR3 is made up of 13 amino acids. With 3 bases removed from V and 10 bases from J, the gap between germline ends came to 13 bases. Germline V gives CDR1 MNHNS, CDR2 SASEGT. The study ran its PCR with 60 Vbeta and 13 Jbeta primers. The table came from immunoSEQ multiplex PCR; TCRdb's copy has only in-frame clones and leaves some out. The profile shows fewer than 200,000 clones, roughly 82% of them singletons. The sequence was obtained from a girl aged 2 to 9 in good health and CMV-seropositive. This rearrangement joins TRBV6-1 to TRBJ1-3, with D possibly TRBD1 on 6 matching bases. Material for sequencing was PBMCs. CDR3 amino acids: CASSEEGQNTIYF. The CDR3 nucleotides read TGTGCCAGCAGTGAGGAAGGACAGAATACCATATATTTT.